One T cell receptor (beta chain) is described in this entry. Trimming cost V 9 bases and J 11 bases; bases outside gene matches: 12. Germline CDR1 is MDHEN and CDR2 is SYDVKM. The CDR3 contains 12 residues. Method: immunoSEQ multiplex PCR; TCRdb's copy keeps in-frame clones and lacks some. The repertoire holds around 79,000 clones, with approximately 93% as singletons. The data were obtained in a study of control samples from healthy donors and cancer patients. The material sequenced was PBMCs. This sequence joins TRBV28 and TRBJ1-1; 7 nucleotides match TRBD1. The TCR comes from a woman aged 40 to 55 with lung cancer. Here the CDR3 reads CASRKQGSTAFF. CDR3 nucleotide sequence: TGTGCCAGTAGAAAACAGGGGTCGACGGCTTTCTTT. The whole variable domain, filled in from reference TRBV28 and TRBJ1-1, reads DVKVTQSSRYLVKRTGEKVFLECVQDMDHENMFWYRQDPGLGLRLIYFSYDVKMKEKGDIPEGYSVSREKKERFSLILESASTNQTSMYLCASRKQGSTAFFGQGTRLTVV.